Listed below are T cell receptor beta chains from one sample, sequenced in a study of chemoradiotherapy in HPV16-positive cancers. The data were produced by immunoSEQ multiplex PCR, yet TCRdb's version contains in-frame clones alone and is incomplete. The repertoire consists of about 14,000 clones, with under 85% occurring once and the leading ten covering about 9.1%. Sampling took place from a patient who underwent chemoradiotherapy. All receptors derive from a human donor with HPV-associated anogenital cancer. Both conserved end residues are part of each CDR3. Each record gives: V gene, clone size, D gene, J gene, CDR3 protein, CDR3 DNA. The D gene is left open where the match is weak. Part of the rows lack a size; the others show once, few, many or a class for expanded clones.

V gene: TRBV23-1; clone size: -; D gene: -; J gene: TRBJ1-1; CDR3 protein: CASSPYGRHLNTEAFF; CDR3 DNA: TGCGCCAGCAGTCCTTACGGCCGCCATCTGAACACTGAAGCTTTCTTT
V gene: TRBV11-2; clone size: few; D gene: -; J gene: TRBJ2-2; CDR3 protein: CASSFLEGAGGELFF; CDR3 DNA: TGTGCCAGCAGCTTCCTGGAGGGAGCGGGCGGGGAGCTGTTTTTT
V gene: TRBV7-2; clone size: -; D gene: -; J gene: TRBJ2-7; CDR3 protein: CASSQRDPYEQYF; CDR3 DNA: TGTGCCAGCAGCCAACGGGACCCCTACGAGCAGTACTTC
V gene: TRBV19; clone size: -; D gene: TRBD2; J gene: TRBJ2-4; CDR3 protein: CASSTGGGTKNIQYF; CDR3 DNA: TGTGCCAGTAGTACGGGAGGGGGGACCAAAAACATTCAGTACTTC
V gene: TRBV4-1; clone size: -; D gene: -; J gene: TRBJ1-1; CDR3 protein: CASSQDQRWTEAFF; CDR3 DNA: TGCGCCAGCAGCCAAGACCAACGTTGGACTGAAGCTTTCTTT
V gene: TRBV2; clone size: -; D gene: TRBD1; J gene: TRBJ1-5; CDR3 protein: CASRDGTGGSQPQHF; CDR3 DNA: TGTGCCAGCAGGGACGGGACAGGGGGCTCTCAGCCCCAGCATTTT
V gene: TRBV5-1; clone size: -; D gene: -; J gene: TRBJ1-3; CDR3 protein: CASSLPPNRDPFSGNTIYF; CDR3 DNA: TGCGCCAGCAGCTTGCCCCCTAATCGGGACCCCTTCTCTGGAAACACCATATATTTT
V gene: TRBV7-2; clone size: -; D gene: TRBD2; J gene: TRBJ2-5; CDR3 protein: CASSLGGSGETQYF; CDR3 DNA: TGTGCCAGCAGCTTAGGCGGGAGTGGAGAGACCCAGTACTTC
V gene: TRBV5-6; clone size: -; D gene: -; J gene: TRBJ2-5; CDR3 protein: CASSFRTSHQETQYF; CDR3 DNA: TGTGCCAGCAGCTTCCGAACGTCCCACCAAGAGACCCAGTACTTC
V gene: TRBV19; clone size: -; D gene: -; J gene: TRBJ1-1; CDR3 protein: CASSVRWNTEAFF; CDR3 DNA: TGTGCCAGTAGTGTTCGATGGAACACTGAAGCTTTCTTT
V gene: TRBV5-1; clone size: -; D gene: -; J gene: TRBJ1-1; CDR3 protein: CASSQGDTEAFF; CDR3 DNA: TGCGCCAGCAGTCAGGGAGACACTGAAGCTTTCTTT
V gene: TRBV28; clone size: -; D gene: TRBD2; J gene: TRBJ2-3; CDR3 protein: CASKPGTSLDTQYF; CDR3 DNA: TGTGCCAGCAAGCCCGGGACTAGCTTGGATACGCAGTATTTT
V gene: TRBV7-9; clone size: -; D gene: -; J gene: TRBJ2-2; CDR3 protein: CASSPPGAGVTGELFF; CDR3 DNA: TGTGCCAGCAGCCCCCCGGGGGCAGGAGTCACCGGGGAGCTGTTTTTT
V gene: TRBV7-7; clone size: -; D gene: TRBD2; J gene: TRBJ2-5; CDR3 protein: CASSPGLAGGPGQETQYF; CDR3 DNA: TGTGCTAGCAGCCCAGGACTAGCGGGAGGGCCGGGGCAAGAGACCCAGTACTTC
V gene: TRBV10-3; clone size: -; D gene: -; J gene: TRBJ2-5; CDR3 protein: CAISESWGRAETQYF; CDR3 DNA: TGTGCCATCAGTGAGTCGTGGGGCCGGGCGGAGACCCAGTACTTC
V gene: TRBV11-2; clone size: -; D gene: TRBD2; J gene: TRBJ2-1; CDR3 protein: CASRSGRARYNEQFF; CDR3 DNA: TGTGCCAGCAGGAGCGGGAGGGCCAGATACAATGAGCAGTTCTTC
V gene: TRBV7-8; clone size: -; D gene: -; J gene: TRBJ1-5; CDR3 protein: CASSPRGIADDNQPQHF; CDR3 DNA: TGTGCCAGCAGCCCTAGGGGGATAGCAGACGACAATCAGCCCCAGCATTTT
V gene: TRBV7-3; clone size: -; D gene: TRBD2; J gene: TRBJ2-1; CDR3 protein: CASSFTSGGIPRQFF; CDR3 DNA: TGTGCCAGCAGCTTCACTAGCGGAGGTATTCCCCGCCAGTTCTTC
V gene: TRBV7-6; clone size: -; D gene: -; J gene: TRBJ2-6; CDR3 protein: CASSLGGANVLTF; CDR3 DNA: TGTGCCAGCAGCTTAGGTGGGGCCAACGTCCTGACTTTC
V gene: TRBV6-1; clone size: -; D gene: -; J gene: TRBJ2-7; CDR3 protein: CASDPRDGSYEQYF; CDR3 DNA: TGTGCCAGCGACCCTCGGGACGGTTCCTACGAGCAGTACTTC
V gene: TRBV11-1; clone size: few; D gene: -; J gene: TRBJ2-5; CDR3 protein: CASSPPDSLGLETQYF; CDR3 DNA: TGTGCCAGCAGCCCGCCGGACAGCCTCGGGCTTGAGACCCAGTACTTC
V gene: TRBV6-5; clone size: few; D gene: -; J gene: TRBJ1-5; CDR3 protein: CASGQHNQPQHF; CDR3 DNA: TGTGCCAGCGGGCAGCACAATCAGCCCCAGCATTTT
V gene: TRBV25-1; clone size: -; D gene: -; J gene: TRBJ1-3; CDR3 protein: CASRDGSSSGNTIYF; CDR3 DNA: TGTGCCAGCAGAGACGGATCCTCCTCTGGAAACACCATATATTTT